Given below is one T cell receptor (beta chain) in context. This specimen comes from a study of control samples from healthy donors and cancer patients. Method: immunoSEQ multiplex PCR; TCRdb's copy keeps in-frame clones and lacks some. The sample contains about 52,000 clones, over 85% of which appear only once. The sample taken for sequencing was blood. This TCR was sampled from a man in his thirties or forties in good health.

The CDR3 spells CASSFSDNEQFF. The CDR3 bases are TGTGCCAGCAGCTTCTCAGACAATGAGCAGTTCTTC. The gene calls are TRBV5-6 and TRBJ2-1; the D is unclear. The CDR3 is 12 residues long. Trimming left V 2 bases short and J 5 bases short, with 5 bases between. Germline V gene data show CDR1 as SGHDT and CDR2 as YYEEEE.